This T cell receptor (beta chain) came from a study of T cells after yellow fever vaccination. Points from the study as a whole: The booster response re-showed most primary clones: 96% CD4, about 89% CD8. Sorted repertoires could include abundant contaminating clonotypes from bulk cells.

TCRdb re-analysed the 5' RACE reads in MiXCR, keeping a single row per CDR3 protein. The sample contains some 340,000 distinct CDR3 sequences, about 4% of which appear only once. Germline V gene sequence: CDR1 DFQATT, CDR2 SNEGSKA (reference sequence). This CDR3 has 11 residues. Turning to this clonotype: Its antigen is undetermined. Its ends do not fully match the called genes, so a read error is possible.

This receptor was obtained from a man younger than 35 who received the YFV17D yellow fever vaccine. The genes are TRBV20-1 and TRBJ1-1; D gene uncertain. Sequenced here: PBMCs, sampled 5 days after the yellow fever booster vaccination. The CDR3: CSSRLNTEAFF. In nucleotides, the CDR3 is TGCAGTTCCAGGTTGAATACTGAAGCTTTCTTT.